This TCR beta chain was recovered during a study of CD8+ T cells in alopecia areata. The treatment: oral pan-JAK inhibitor, 5-10 mg twice daily. TCR sequencing used cDNA made by reverse transcription of extracted RNA. The assay was immunoSEQ multiplex PCR, and TCRdb's table has in-frame clones only and misses some. The sample comprises approximately 280,000 clones, roughly 60% of which are singletons, and about 1.8% rests with the top ten. This CDR3 is 13 amino acids long. The germline V gene encodes CDR1 GTSNPN and CDR2 SVGIG (reference sequence). V dropped 0 bases and J dropped 4; count of bases not matched to a gene: 0.

This sequence joins TRBV30 and TRBJ2-3; 8 bases are a match to TRBD2. This sequence was found in a human donor with alopecia areata. The sequencing used CD4+ T cells sorted from blood, collected at week 24, from a patient treated with tofacitinib. CDR3 sequence reads: CAWSVTSADTQYF. The DNA of the CDR3 is TGTGCCTGGAGTGTGACTAGCGCAGATACGCAGTATTTT.